This TCR beta chain was captured in a study of T cells expressing NK-cell markers. Study overall: Among eight sequenced donors, seven carried HCMV seropositivity while one was seronegative.

5'RACE template switching with UMIs produced the TCR beta cDNA. From the 5' RACE reads, TCRdb lists one entry per CDR3 protein and no DNA. This sample's clone table lists about 180,000 distinct CDR3 sequences. Study observations and caveats: Four donors' CD3+CD56-NKG2C+ cells were dominated by the same clonotypes.

A word on this clonotype: Its antigen is not identified.

This CDR3 is built from 15 residues. Germline lookup yields CDR1 SGDLS and CDR2 YYNGEE. The specimen sequenced was blood T cells: a sorted CD56 or NKG2C T cell subset, CD4+ or CD8+ T cells, or bulk PBMC T cells (not recorded which). The genes are TRBV9 and TRBJ2-1. The receptor was isolated from a man aged 18-75 years in good health. CDR3 region: CASSPSVSSYNEQFF. Filled out from reference TRBV9 and TRBJ2-1, the complete variable domain reads DSGVTQTPKHLITATGQRVTLRCSPRSGDLSVYWYQQSLDQGLQFLIQYYNGEERAKGNILERFSAQQFPDLHSELNLSSLELGDSALYFCASSPSVSSYNEQFFGPGTRLTVL.